This T cell receptor (beta chain) is drawn from a study of T-cell reconstitution after alpha-beta-depleted transplantation in children. Study-wide findings and caveats: Reportedly, only several hundred clones from non-depleted graft cells drove alpha-beta T-cell counts at about two months. Diversity and T-cell counts at one year after transplant derived mostly from new T cells. Certain patients had high TCRbeta diversity at day 60, and it came from recipient T cells and thymic progenitors that survived.

This clonotype was counted many times. Its antigen is as yet unknown. Unique molecular identifiers were incorporated into the prepared TCRbeta library. TCRdb independently ran MiXCR on the PCR reads; one entry per CDR3 protein. The sample records about 600,000 distinct CDR3 sequences, over 10% being singletons. CDR3 length equals 14 residues. Trimming took off 4 bases at V and 9 bases at J, with 16 bases between the two ends. Germline loops: CDR1 SGHVS, CDR2 FNYEAQ. The chain combines TRBV7-6 with TRBJ2-1; TRBD1 is a possible D gene (6 bases). This TCR was sampled from a male patient between 10 and 17 years old who had a stem cell transplant for acute myeloid leukemia, so the T cells may come from the graft donor. Material: PBMCs, mostly from graft donor cells, obtained 360 days after TCRalphabeta/CD19-depleted stem cell transplant. The CDR3 loop reads CASSSLTGPGEQFF. The CDR3 DNA reads as TGTGCCAGCAGCTCATTAACAGGGCCCGGTGAGCAGTTCTTC.